This TCR beta chain was sequenced in a study of shared clonotypes between healthy human individuals. Study findings and constraints: It was expected that sequencing depth would affect clonotype sharing among donors.

Turning to this clone: Its target is unknown.

PCR replicates performed on unsorted PBMC used approximately 310 ng DNA, approximately 33,000 T cell genomes. Clones were sequenced by immunoSEQ multiplex PCR, and TCRdb holds only the in-frame ones, with some missing. This table holds some 470,000 clones, 75% to 85% found once. Sequenced input: PBMCs. The sequence was obtained from a woman in her thirties or forties in good health. Some clones in this sample may be carry-over from other donors' samples.

CDR3 nucleotides: TGTGCCTGGAGTGTAGGCACGACAGATACGCAGTATTTT. Amino acids: CAWSVGTTDTQYF. J is TRBJ2-3 and V is TRBV30, with no clear D. The length of the CDR3 is 13 residues. Germline lookup yields CDR1 GTSNPN and CDR2 SVGIG (reference sequence). V gave up 0 bases and J gave up 3 bases, with 7 bases separating them.